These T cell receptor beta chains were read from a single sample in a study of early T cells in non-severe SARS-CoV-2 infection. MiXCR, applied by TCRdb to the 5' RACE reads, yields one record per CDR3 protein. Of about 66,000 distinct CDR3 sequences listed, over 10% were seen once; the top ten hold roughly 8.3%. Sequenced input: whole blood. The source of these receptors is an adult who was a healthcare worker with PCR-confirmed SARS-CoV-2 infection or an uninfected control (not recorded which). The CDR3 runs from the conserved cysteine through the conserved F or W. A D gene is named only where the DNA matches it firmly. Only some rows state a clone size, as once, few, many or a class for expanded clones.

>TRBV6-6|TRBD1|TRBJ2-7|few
CASSSGQGNPYEQYF
TGTGCCAGCAGTTCGGGACAGGGAAATCCCTACGAGCAGTACTTC
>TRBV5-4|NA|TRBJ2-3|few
CASSLDLPAGDTQYF
TGTGCCAGCAGCTTGGACCTGCCAGCGGGAGATACGCAGTATTTT
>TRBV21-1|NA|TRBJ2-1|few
CASTQLGNEQFF
TGTGCCAGCACCCAACTGGGCAATGAGCAGTTCTTC
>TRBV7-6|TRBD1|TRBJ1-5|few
CASSETGGYQPQHF
TGTGCCAGCAGCGAGACAGGGGGCTATCAGCCCCAGCATTTT
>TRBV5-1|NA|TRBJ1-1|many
CASSLEVFTEAFF
TGCGCCAGCAGCTTGGAGGTGTTCACTGAAGCTTTCTTT
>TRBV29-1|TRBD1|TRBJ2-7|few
CSVVQGAAAYEQYF
TGCAGCGTTGTCCAGGGGGCGGCCGCCTACGAGCAGTACTTC
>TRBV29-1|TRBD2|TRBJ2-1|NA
CSVYSGRAGEQFF
TGCAGCGTTTATAGCGGGAGGGCGGGTGAGCAGTTCTTC
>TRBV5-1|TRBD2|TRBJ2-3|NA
CASRQSLAGSDTQYF
TGCGCCAGTAGACAAAGCCTAGCGGGCTCGGATACGCAGTATTTT
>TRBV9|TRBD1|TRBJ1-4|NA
CASSQPQGKANEKLFF
TGTGCCAGCAGCCAACCACAGGGGAAGGCTAATGAAAAACTGTTTTTT
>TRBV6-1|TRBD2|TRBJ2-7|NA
CASSREGVHLSYEQYF
TGTGCCAGCAGTCGGGAGGGGGTGCATCTCTCCTACGAGCAGTACTTC
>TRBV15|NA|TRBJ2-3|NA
CATSRAEGTQYF
TGTGCCACCAGCAGAGCTGAGGGTACGCAGTATTTT
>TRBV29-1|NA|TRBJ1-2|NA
CSAEQGWGYTF
TGCAGCGCCGAACAGGGTTGGGGCTACACCTTC
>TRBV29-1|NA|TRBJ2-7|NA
CSVVVETSSYEQYF
TGCAGCGTTGTCGTAGAGACTAGCTCCTACGAGCAGTACTTC
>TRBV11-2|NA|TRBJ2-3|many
CASSLEPIGTQYF
TGTGCCAGCAGCTTAGAACCCATCGGTACGCAGTATTTT
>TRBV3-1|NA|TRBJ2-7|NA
CASSQDLVYEQYF
TGTGCCAGCAGCCAAGATTTGGTGTACGAGCAGTACTTC
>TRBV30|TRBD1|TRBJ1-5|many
CAWSVGGGDQPQHF
TGTGCCTGGAGTGTGGGAGGGGGCGATCAGCCCCAGCATTTT
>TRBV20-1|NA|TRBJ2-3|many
CSAPTDFSTDTQYF
TGCAGTGCCCCCACGGACTTTAGCACAGATACGCAGTATTTT
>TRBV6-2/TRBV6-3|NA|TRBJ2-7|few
CASTQGYEQYF
TGTGCCAGCACCCAAGGATACGAGCAGTACTTC
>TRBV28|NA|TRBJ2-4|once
CASSSPGVNIRYF
TGTGCCAGCAGTTCCCCAGGCGTAAACATTCGGTACTTC
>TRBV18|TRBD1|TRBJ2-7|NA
CASSPRDRAYEQYF
TGTGCCAGCTCACCTCGGGACAGGGCATACGAGCAGTACTTC
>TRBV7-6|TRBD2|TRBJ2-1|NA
CASSLTFQGGLAYNVQFF
TGTGCCAGCAGCCTAACTTTTCAGGGGGGACTAGCCTACAATGTGCAGTTCTTC
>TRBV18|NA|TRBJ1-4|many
CASSPLHRERGEKLFF
TGTGCCAGCTCACCGCTCCACCGGGAGAGAGGTGAAAAACTGTTTTTT
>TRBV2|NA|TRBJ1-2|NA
CASSEQTYGYTF
TGTGCCAGCAGTGAACAGACATATGGCTACACCTTC
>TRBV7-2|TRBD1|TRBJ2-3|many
CASSIDRGLIADTQYF
TGTGCCAGCAGCATAGACAGGGGGTTAATCGCAGATACGCAGTATTTT